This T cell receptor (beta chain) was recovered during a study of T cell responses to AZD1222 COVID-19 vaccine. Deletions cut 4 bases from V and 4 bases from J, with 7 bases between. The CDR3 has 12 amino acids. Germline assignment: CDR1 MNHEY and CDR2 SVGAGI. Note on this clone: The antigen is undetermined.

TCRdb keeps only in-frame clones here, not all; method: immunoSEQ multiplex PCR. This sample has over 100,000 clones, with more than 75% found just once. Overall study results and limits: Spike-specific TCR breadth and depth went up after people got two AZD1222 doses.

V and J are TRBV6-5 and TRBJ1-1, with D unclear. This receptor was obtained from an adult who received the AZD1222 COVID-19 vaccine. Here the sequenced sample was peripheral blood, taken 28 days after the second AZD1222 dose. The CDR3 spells CASSSAGTEAFF. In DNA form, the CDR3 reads TGTGCCAGCAGTTCCGCGGGCACTGAAGCTTTCTTT.